The rows below give T cell receptor beta chains drawn from one sample of a study of T cells in Graves' hyperthyroidism and ophthalmopathy. TCRdb reprocessed the multiplex PCR reads with MiXCR, giving one entry per CDR3 protein. The sample shows hundreds of thousands of distinct CDR3 sequences, about 15% of them seen only once. The material sequenced was blood. The receptor source for this set is a woman aged 35 to 49 with Graves' ophthalmopathy. CDR3s include the opening cysteine and the closing phenylalanine or tryptophan. A D gene is named only where the DNA matches it firmly. The size field is filled for only some rows; it gives once, few, many or a size class.

j_call v_call clone_size d_call cdr3_nt cdr3_aa
TRBJ1-5 TRBV6-2/TRBV6-3 - - TGTGCCAGCAGTTACTCCCCCGTTCGCTGGGGGCAGGTGGACAATCAGCCCCAGCATTTT CASSYSPVRWGQVDNQPQHF
TRBJ2-5 TRBV27 many TRBD1 TGTGCCAGCAGTTCGGGACAGCACCAAGAGACCCAGTACTTC CASSSGQHQETQYF
TRBJ2-2 TRBV11-3 many TRBD1 TGTGCCAGCAGCTCTGGGACAGCCGGGGAGCTGTTTTTT CASSSGTAGELFF
TRBJ2-2 TRBV15 many - TGTGCCACCAGCAGAACACGAGGGCCTTTCTCCACCGGGGAGCTGTTTTTT CATSRTRGPFSTGELFF
TRBJ2-7 TRBV12-3/TRBV12-4 many - TGTGCCAGCAGACCGGACTCCTACGAGCAGTACTTC CASRPDSYEQYF
TRBJ2-7 TRBV6-2/TRBV6-3 medium-sized TRBD1 TGTGCCACCCGGGACAGGGACTACGAGCAGTACTTC CATRDRDYEQYF
TRBJ1-1 TRBV30 many - TGTGCCTGGACGACTAATCCGACACAACTTGAAGCTTTCTTT CAWTTNPTQLEAFF
TRBJ2-7 TRBV6-5 many - TGTGCCAGCAGTTACTCTTCGGCTCGAGATGACGAGCAGTACTTC CASSYSSARDDEQYF
TRBJ2-7 TRBV20-1 many - TGCAGTGCTAGGATGGTAGTAGGTAGCTACGAGCAGTACTTC CSARMVVGSYEQYF
TRBJ2-5 TRBV27 many - TGTGCCAGGTTGGGAGGCTGGGGGGAGACCCAGTACTTC CARLGGWGETQYF
TRBJ2-7 TRBV29-1 many TRBD2 TGCAGCGTTGAAGATGAACTAGCGGAGCGGACCCGGTACTACGAGCAGTACTTC CSVEDELAERTRYYEQYF
TRBJ2-7 TRBV28 - TRBD1 TGTGCCAGCAGTTTACAGTCTGGGACAGGGGCCAAGCAGTACTTC CASSLQSGTGAKQYF
TRBJ1-1 TRBV5-1 - TRBD1 TGCGCCAGCAGCATACAGGGACAGGGCTTATTCATGAACACTGAAGCTTTCTTT CASSIQGQGLFMNTEAFF
TRBJ2-1 TRBV12-3/TRBV12-4 few TRBD1 TGTGCCAGCAGTTTCCCAAACAGGGGCTACAATGAGCAGTTCTTC CASSFPNRGYNEQFF
TRBJ2-5 TRBV20-1 few - TGCAGTGCTATACACAGCCAAGAGACCCAGTACTTC CSAIHSQETQYF
TRBJ2-3 TRBV6-2/TRBV6-3 few TRBD2 TGTGCCAGCAGTCGACTAGCGGGAGAGGATACGCAGTATTTT CASSRLAGEDTQYF
TRBJ2-7 TRBV28 many - TGTGCCAGCAGCCTGGGAGAACCGTGGGGAGAGCAGTACTTC CASSLGEPWGEQYF
TRBJ1-1 TRBV19 many - TGTGCCAGTCTATCCCTCAGGGGTGAAGCTTTCTTT CASLSLRGEAFF
TRBJ1-1 TRBV14 few TRBD1 TGTGCCAGCAGCCAACCGGGACAGGGGGCCATGAACACTGAAGCTTTCTTT CASSQPGQGAMNTEAFF
TRBJ2-5 TRBV28 many - TGTGCCAGCCGTTCCGCTCGGTGGCAGGGAGACGGAAAGACCCAGTACTTC CASRSARWQGDGKTQYF
TRBJ2-3 TRBV27 - - TGTGCCAGCAGTTTTGCAGGGGCCGATACGCAGTATTTT CASSFAGADTQYF
TRBJ1-1 TRBV30 many - TGTGCCTGGAGTCGGACCTCGAACACTGAAGCTTTCTTT CAWSRTSNTEAFF
TRBJ1-2 TRBV6-1 many - TGTGCCAGCAGCAAAAAAGCAGGGCCACATGGCTACACCTTC CASSKKAGPHGYTF
TRBJ1-2 TRBV29-1 many TRBD1 TGCAGCGTCGGGGGGACAGGGGATTATGGCTACACCTTC CSVGGTGDYGYTF
TRBJ2-1 TRBV15 - - TGTGCCACCGGACCGAGACGGACCTACAATGAGCAGTTCTTC CATGPRRTYNEQFF
TRBJ2-7 TRBV29-1 many TRBD2 TGCAGCGTTGGAGGACTAGCGGGAGATCCCTACGAGCAGTACTTC CSVGGLAGDPYEQYF
TRBJ1-1 TRBV5-6 few - TGTGCCAGCACCACCGTGGCCGACACTGAAGCTTTCTTT CASTTVADTEAFF
TRBJ2-7 TRBV28 many - TGTGCCAGCAGTTCGGGTGAGGACAGTTCCTACGAGCAGTACTTC CASSSGEDSSYEQYF
TRBJ2-4 TRBV12-5 many - TGTGCTAGTGGTCCCGGGATGGAGGGTGCCAAAAACATTCAGTACTTC CASGPGMEGAKNIQYF
TRBJ1-2 TRBV7-2 many TRBD1 TGTGCCAGCAGGGAGACAGGGATTGGCTACACCTTC CASRETGIGYTF
TRBJ2-5 TRBV7-3 - - TGTGCCAGCAGCTTGGACTACTCAGAGACCCAGTACTTC CASSLDYSETQYF
TRBJ2-7 TRBV12-5 many - TGTGCTAGTGGTTTGGGTAGGCCGACAGCCTACGAGCAGTACTTC CASGLGRPTAYEQYF
TRBJ1-5 TRBV20-1 - - TGCAGTGGCCGGGCGGGGTGGTGGCAGCCCCAGCATTTT CSGRAGWWQPQHF
TRBJ1-1 TRBV29-1 many - TGCAGCGGGGGTGTAGTAGGCAGGAACACTGAAGCTTTCTTT CSGGVVGRNTEAFF
TRBJ2-5 TRBV7-9 - - TGTGCCAGCAGCCCACGACCATCTACGGAGACCCAGTACTTC CASSPRPSTETQYF
TRBJ2-7 TRBV29-1 - - TGCAGCGTTTTCGGGGGGCCAAAGTACGAGCAGTACTTC CSVFGGPKYEQYF
TRBJ2-5 TRBV18 many - TGTGCCAGCTCACCAATAGACAGTGGACAAGAGACCCAGTACTTC CASSPIDSGQETQYF
TRBJ1-5 TRBV28 many - TGTGCCAGCGGAATGGGACCCACTCAGCCCCAGCATTTT CASGMGPTQPQHF
TRBJ1-2 TRBV7-2 many - TGTGCCAGCAGCTTAGAAAGGGTTGGAGGCTACACCTTC CASSLERVGGYTF
TRBJ1-1 TRBV19 few - TGTGCCAGTAGTACTTGGGGAGGGGCCACTGAAGCTTTCTTT CASSTWGGATEAFF